This T cell receptor (beta chain) was sequenced during a study of identical twins. With 7 bases removed from V and 2 bases from J, the gap between germline ends came to 13 bases. The V gene's germline CDR1 is SQVTM and CDR2 ANQGSEA. The CDR3 is 13 residues long. Study-level findings and limits: There were fewer insertions in abundant cord blood beta clonotypes, but memory repertoires showed no such pattern.

TCRdb used MiXCR to reprocess the 5' RACE reads, holding one entry per CDR3 protein. The sample includes 640,000 or so distinct CDR3 sequences, 5.5% to 6.5% of them seen just once. At least ten counts were recorded for this clonotype. Its antigen is as yet unknown. The TCR originated in a man between 18 and 29 years old in good health. The V gene is TRBV29-1, the J gene TRBJ2-3; TRBD1 or TRBD2 may be the D gene (6 bases each). Sequencing used naive T cells sorted from blood. The CDR3 DNA reads TGCAGCGCCGGGGGCAGGTCCACAGATACGCAGTATTTT. The encoded protein is CSAGGRSTDTQYF.